This paragraph reports one TCR beta chain. The clone's antigen remains unknown. Base qualities are missing; no much larger clone stands one base away. CDR3 length: 15 amino acids, cysteine to phenylalanine. Solely the CDR3 DNA is kept, with 45 bases framed from the first base. As encoded in the germline V gene, CDR1 is SGDLS while CDR2 is YYNGEE. For this chain, trimming is 2 bases at the V end and 7 bases at the J end, and the number of junction bases without a gene match is 8. The data derive from a study of Ad26.COV2.S vaccination and SARS-CoV-2 variants (dated by TCRdb to about 2021). Context from the whole study: TCRbeta repertoire sequencing was used to assess the specificity and breadth of SARS-CoV-2-reactive T cell receptors after Ad26.COV2.S vaccination. The TCR-sequenced set comprised about 32 samples: approximately 20 Ad26.COV2.S vaccine recipients, 5 placebo recipients and 8 SARS-CoV-2 convalescent individuals.

General study outcomes and caveats: The authors noted that total T cell responses may have been underestimated by the TCR breadth and depth analyses. Ad26.COV2.S recipients had higher spike-specific TCR breadth than placebo recipients (P = 0.0014). Vaccine and placebo recipients had similar non-spike TCR breadth, a finding consistent with the vaccine containing only spike. After vaccination, substantial breadth of spike-specific CD8+ and CD4+ T cell responses was reported.

This specimen's time point label, interpreted: individuals recovered from natural SARS-CoV-2 infection. TCRbeta CDR3 regions were sequenced with the immunoSEQ Assay. After extraction, genomic DNA underwent amplification by bias-controlled multiplex PCR, followed by high-throughput sequencing. The authors' pipeline ran thus. To quantify the absolute abundance of each unique TCRbeta CDR3 region, sequences were collapsed and filtered. T cell fraction was estimated by normalizing TCRbeta template counts to usable DNA, which was measured by amplifying reference genes present in all nucleated cells. Repertoire TCRs were annotated as SARS-CoV-2-specific by exact matching of V gene, CDR3 amino acid sequence and J gene to a known reactive TCR set. The reference SARS-CoV-2 TCR set was derived from MIRA and filtered for enrichment in COVID-19-positive ImmuneCODE repertoires, a step that removed public or cross-reactive TCRs. Using the MIRA antigens, annotated TCRs were further analysed by specific ORF or by position within an ORF. Depth was the summed frequency of annotated unique rearrangements, while breadth was defined as annotated unique rearrangements over total unique productive rearrangements. Group comparisons of TCR breadth used two-sided Wilcoxon rank-sum tests. TCRdb limited this immuneACCESS table to in-frame rearrangements with V and J called. A share of clones is missing; checked studies link under half to unresolved V genes, and the rest is unexplained. The V and J calls and clone size were taken over from that table, and D and trimming were inferred from the DNA. Counted in this sample were about 180,000 clones; about 83% of them appeared once. Less than 6% of the sample rests with the top ten.

This sequence originates from a human donor who had recovered from COVID-19. The rearranged chain carries TRBV9 and TRBJ2-1; TRBD1 fits 8 bases in the junction. The sequences come from peripheral blood, collected after recovery from COVID-19. The CDR3 amino acid sequence is: CASSVRGQDFNEQFF. The nucleotides read TGTGCCAGCAGCGTCAGGGGACAGGATTTTAATGAGCAGTTCTTC.